This entry lists 2 T cell receptor beta chains sequenced from one sample in a study of blood T cell repertoires in COVID-19. Here immunoSEQ multiplex PCR was the method, and the copy in TCRdb shows in-frame clones only, minus some. Of 90,000 to 140,000 clones in the sample, 65% to 90% are singletons; the top ten hold around 3.9%. The specimen was peripheral blood. The source is a man aged 50 to 59 with acute or convalescent COVID-19.

The chain recombines TRBV11-3 with TRBJ1-6; 7 positions match TRBD1. Per the germline V gene, CDR1 is SGHNT and CDR2 is YENEEA. V shed 5 bases and J 9 bases; nucleotides not matched to a gene: 4. The CDR3 loop spans 13 amino acids. DNA for the CDR3: TGTGCCAGCAGCCAAAGGGGGCCTTCACCCCTCCACTTT. Residues: CASSQRGPSPLHF.

This clone was recorded a few times. The chain employs TRBV7-3 and TRBJ1-1, with a possible D match to TRBD1 (6 bases). Per germline, CDR1 SGHTA and CDR2 FQGTGA. V gave up 2 bases and J gave up 1 base, with 8 bases separating them. This CDR3 has 14 amino acids. CDR3: CASSLLGQNTEAFF. The CDR3 nucleotides are TGTGCCAGCAGCTTATTGGGACAGAACACTGAAGCTTTCTTT.